The next 4 T cell receptor beta chains were all read from a single sample in a study of blood T cell repertoires in COVID-19. Sequencing was performed with immunoSEQ multiplex PCR; in TCRdb, only in-frame clones are kept and a portion is missing. The sample lists a few hundred thousand clones, more than 75% occurring once. Sequenced sample: PBMCs or T cells enriched from blood (not recorded which). All receptors derive from a woman aged 45-65 years who had recovered from COVID-19.

This clone turned up a few times. The V gene is TRBV27, the J gene TRBJ1-1, with unresolved D. In germline, CDR1 is MNHEY, CDR2 SMNVEV (reference sequence). This CDR3 contains 13 residues. V gave up 1 base and J gave up 0 bases, with 3 bases separating them. The CDR3 DNA follows: TGTGCCAGCAGTTTATTATTGAACACTGAAGCTTTCTTT. This translates into CASSLLLNTEAFF.

V is TRBV21-1 and J is TRBJ1-5. TRBV21-1 is classified as a pseudogene. The CDR3 has 17 residues. Written as DNA, the CDR3 is TGTGCCAGCCACCGGACTAAAGACATTATGAGCAATCAGCCCCAGCATTTT. It specifies CASHRTKDIMSNQPQHF.

This chain uses TRBV11-3 with TRBJ2-1; D remains ambiguous. The CDR3 loop spans 14 amino acids. Trimming left V 2 bases short and J 5 bases short, with 10 bases between. Germline assignment: CDR1 SGHNT and CDR2 YENEEA. The CDR3 DNA follows: TGTGCCAGCAGCTTACGAGCTACCCACAATGAGCAGTTCTTC. Residues: CASSLRATHNEQFF.

This chain connects TRBV19 to TRBJ2-4; 9 nucleotides agree with TRBD1. The V gene's germline CDR1 is LNHDA and CDR2 SQIVND (reference sequence). V lost 7 bases to trimming and J lost 8 bases; unmatched junction nucleotides: 6. The CDR3 contains 13 residues. CDR3 amino acids: CASTTDRGYIQYF. Written as DNA, the CDR3 is TGTGCCAGTACCACAGACAGGGGGTACATTCAGTACTTC.